This TCR beta chain is drawn from a study of T-cell memory formation after mild COVID-19. A single record per CDR3 protein comes from TCRdb applying MiXCR to the 5' RACE reads. The top ten hold under 25% of the sample, which has 400,000 to 450,000 distinct CDR3 sequences, 18% seen once. Looked up from germline, CDR1 is SGHTA and CDR2 is FQGNSA. CDR3 length equals 14 residues. Regarding this clonotype: The junction does not match germline at one end; this may be a read error.

The sample consisted of PBMCs or a T cell subset sorted from them (not recorded which). The rearrangement joins TRBV7-2 to TRBJ2-5, with 7 positions matching TRBD1. The origin of this receptor is a man younger than 35 who had mild COVID-19 (a few samples of this study predate the infection). Cell type and time point are not known. The DNA for the CDR3 is TGTGCCAGCAGTCCCAGGGGGTACCAAGAGACCAAGTACTTC. Amino acid sequence: CASSPRGYQETKYF.